These 30 T cell receptor beta chains share one sample of origin, sequenced in a study of blood T cell repertoires in COVID-19. Using immunoSEQ multiplex PCR, the repertoire was profiled, and TCRdb retains in-frame clones only, with some absent. The data contain tens of thousands of clones, roughly 75% of them seen just once; the ten biggest clones take up approximately 16%. Sequencing was performed on peripheral blood. Source of these receptors: an older man with acute or convalescent COVID-19.

This sequence joins TRBV6-1 and TRBJ2-7; the D gene is possibly TRBD1 (7 bases). The germline CDR1 and CDR2 sequences are MNHNS and SASEGT. The CDR3 has 14 amino acids. V was pared by 3 bases and J by 7 bases, with 16 bases between. CDR3 DNA: TGTGCCAGCAGTGATCGGTGGAGGGGGCTAGAGCAGTACTTC. This translates into CASSDRWRGLEQYF.

V usage is TRBV6-2 or TRBV6-3 and J usage is TRBJ2-5, with 11 bases identical to TRBD2. V shed 6 bases, J shed 4 bases, and the junction held 7 bases outside the gene matches. Germline CDR1 and CDR2: MNHEY and SVGEGT. The CDR3 runs to 15 residues. The CDR3 loop reads CASSLAGGPRETQYF. The CDR3 DNA reads TGTGCCAGCAGCTTAGCGGGGGGGCCCCGAGAGACCCAGTACTTC.

The V and J genes are TRBV11-3 and TRBJ2-3, with a possible D match to TRBD1 (6 bases). Germline V gene data show CDR1 as SGHNT and CDR2 as YENEEA. The CDR3 contains 14 residues. The V gene lost 5 bases and the J gene lost 6 bases, with 15 bases spanning the gap. CDR3 sequence reads: CASSTTGNGDTQYF. The CDR3, as DNA: TGTGCCAGCAGCACTACAGGGAACGGGGATACGCAGTATTTT.

The genes are TRBV2 and TRBJ2-7; maybe TRBD1 (6 bases). Trimming left V 4 bases short and J 1 base short, with 17 bases between. The germline V gene has CDR1 SNHLY and CDR2 FYNNEI. This CDR3 contains 16 residues. CDR3 region: CASSGRTGPFSYEQYF. Written as DNA, the CDR3 is TGTGCCAGCAGTGGCCGTACAGGGCCGTTTTCCTACGAGCAGTACTTC.

This clone came up once. The rearrangement joins TRBV12-3 or TRBV12-4 to TRBJ2-3; D unclear. V was trimmed by 7 bases and J by 6 bases, leaving 11 bases between them. The CDR3 runs to 12 residues. Here the CDR3 reads CASTIASDTQYF. The CDR3 nucleotides read TGTGCCAGCACCATCGCGTCTGATACGCAGTATTTT.

The chain is built from TRBV7-2 and TRBJ2-6; 7 positions match TRBD1. The CDR3 sequence is 17 residues long. The V segment lost 2 bases and the J segment 1 base; nucleotides outside the gene matches: 5. Germline lookup yields CDR1 SGHTA and CDR2 FQGNSA. CDR3: CASSLRPQGSGANVLTF. In nucleotides, the CDR3 is TGTGCCAGCAGCTTACGCCCACAGGGGTCTGGGGCCAACGTCCTGACTTTC.

The chain uses TRBV7-9 and TRBJ1-1; 11 bases match TRBD1. CDR1 is SEHNR and CDR2 is FQNEAQ in the germline V gene (reference sequence). CDR3 length equals 15 residues. The J segment lost 4 bases and the V segment lost 5 bases, leaving 6 bases of the junction unmatched. CDR3 DNA: TGTGCCAGCAGCCGGACAGGGGGCGGAGGCACTGAAGCTTTCTTT. Its protein product is CASSRTGGGGTEAFF.

This clone was found a few times. V and J are TRBV12-3 or TRBV12-4 and TRBJ2-7, with a possible D match to TRBD1 (6 bases). The CDR3 runs to 11 residues. V was cut by 5 bases and J by 5 bases, with 7 bases left in between. The CDR3 nucleotides read TGTGCCAGCAGTAACAGGGACGAGCAGTACTTC. It codes for CASSNRDEQYF.

This clone was seen more than once but under ten times. The chain links TRBV6-5 to TRBJ2-2; 14 bases are a match to TRBD2. V shed 8 bases and J 4 bases; nucleotides not matched to a gene: 3. The CDR3 consists of 15 residues. Germline V gene lookup returns CDR1 MNHEY and CDR2 SVGAGI. CDR3 amino acids: CASGGTSGSTGELFF. The CDR3 coding sequence is TGTGCCAGCGGGGGGACTAGCGGGAGCACCGGGGAGCTGTTTTTT.

This chain uses TRBV12-5 with TRBJ1-5; perhaps TRBD1 as D (5 bases). The V and J ends lost 1 base and 0 bases respectively, with 25 bases between them. The length of the CDR3 is 21 residues. The germline V gene has CDR1 LGHNT and CDR2 FRNRAP. The CDR3 coding sequence is TGTGCTAGTGGTTTGGAATCAAAATCAACTTCAGGGTCCTATAGCAATCAGCCCCAGCATTTT. This codes for CASGLESKSTSGSYSNQPQHF.

This rearrangement joins TRBV19 to TRBJ1-2; D is perhaps TRBD1 (6 bases). Germline V gene lookup returns CDR1 LNHDA and CDR2 SQIVND (reference sequence). Trimming removed 1 base at V and 2 bases at J, with 8 bases between. The CDR3 runs 14 residues. The CDR3 bases are TGTGCCAGTAGTATAGGGCAGGGGAACTATGGCTACACCTTC. Encoded protein: CASSIGQGNYGYTF.

The chain links TRBV19 to TRBJ2-3; 8 positions match TRBD1. Losses at the gene ends were 7 bases for V and 0 bases for J; bases not matched to a gene: 6. Germline CDR1 LNHDA, CDR2 SQIVND (reference sequence). The CDR3 is made up of 15 amino acids. For the CDR3, the DNA is TGTGCCAGTAAAGACAGGGGAAAAAGCACAGATACGCAGTATTTT. Its translation is CASKDRGKSTDTQYF.

The rearrangement uses TRBV19 and TRBJ2-7; TRBD1 agrees at 9 bases. J gave up 6 bases and V 5 bases, and 5 bases lay outside the gene matches. Germline loops: CDR1 LNHDA, CDR2 SQIVND (reference sequence). CDR3 length: 13 residues. The CDR3 is CASSPGTGLEQYF. The CDR3 coding sequence is TGTGCCAGTAGTCCCGGGACAGGGCTCGAGCAGTACTTC.

This clone has a handful of counts. The rearrangement links TRBV3-1 (or the pseudogene TRBV3-2) to TRBJ1-2, with TRBD1 matching over 8 bases. Germline CDR1 reads LGHDT; CDR2 reads YNNKEL (reference sequence). The CDR3 has 12 residues. V shed 3 bases, J shed 6 bases, and the junction held 0 bases outside the gene matches. CDR3 sequence reads: CASSQTGDGYTF. CDR3 DNA sequence: TGTGCCAGCAGCCAGACAGGGGATGGCTACACCTTC.

This clone was observed a few times. This sequence joins TRBV10-2 and TRBJ1-1; D remains unclear. The V and J ends lost 3 bases and 0 bases respectively, with 8 bases between them. CDR3 size: 14 residues. The V gene's germline CDR1 is WSHSY and CDR2 SAAADI. The CDR3 protein is CASSERSVNTEAFF. As DNA, the CDR3 is TGCGCCAGCAGTGAACGATCAGTGAACACTGAAGCTTTCTTT.

This clone was found a few times. The rearrangement uses TRBV5-1 and TRBJ2-7; perhaps TRBD1 as D (5 bases). Per germline, CDR1 SGHRS and CDR2 YFSETQ. The CDR3 is 15 amino acids. The ends were cut back, 1 base at V and 6 bases at J, with 17 bases in the middle. The CDR3 bases are TGCGCCAGCAGCTTGATGCAGGGTGTGGTTCGCGAGCAGTACTTC. Translation gives CASSLMQGVVREQYF.

This clone was found once. V usage is TRBV9 and J usage is TRBJ2-2; the D is unclear. Germline CDR1 is SGDLS and CDR2 is YYNGEE. The CDR3 runs to 15 residues. Trimming took off 3 bases at V and 1 base at J, with 10 bases between the two ends. DNA of the CDR3: TGTGCCAGCAGCGGAGGCGGCATGAACACCGGGGAGCTGTTTTTT. Translated: CASSGGGMNTGELFF. Together with reference TRBV9 and TRBJ2-2, the CDR3 gives the full variable domain: DSGVTQTPKHLITATGQRVTLRCSPRSGDLSVYWYQQSLDQGLQFLIQYYNGEERAKGNILERFSAQQFPDLHSELNLSSLELGDSALYFCASSGGGMNTGELFFGEGSRLTVL.

The V and J genes are TRBV5-5 and TRBJ1-5; perhaps TRBD1 as D (6 bases). The CDR3 covers 15 residues. Germline-derived CDR1 and CDR2 are SGHKS and YYEKEE (reference sequence). The germline V and J ends were trimmed by 2 bases and 0 bases, with 9 bases remaining between them. The CDR3 loop is CASSLGQNSNQPQHF. The CDR3, as DNA: TGTGCCAGCAGCTTAGGACAGAATAGCAATCAGCCCCAGCATTTT. The full variable domain, its missing parts supplied by reference TRBV5-5 and TRBJ1-5, is DAGVTQSPTHLIKTRGQQVTLRCSPISGHKSVSWYQQVLGQGPQFIFQYYEKEERGRGNFPDRFSARQFPNYSSELNVNALLLGDSALYLCASSLGQNSNQPQHFGDGTRLSIL.

The V and J genes are TRBV19 and TRBJ2-3, with D possibly matching TRBD1 (5 bases). Per germline, CDR1 LNHDA and CDR2 SQIVND (reference sequence). V was clipped by 5 bases and J by 6 bases, with 24 bases between them. The CDR3 length is 17 residues. The DNA for the CDR3 is TGTGCCAGTAGTTCCTCTTTGACAGAGGTTAGGATCGATACGCAGTATTTT. Its protein is CASSSSLTEVRIDTQYF.

V usage is TRBV25-1 and J usage is TRBJ1-1; D might be TRBD1 (6 bases). CDR1 is MGHDK, CDR2 SYGVNS, per germline. V lost 8 bases and J 8 bases, leaving 18 bases between the germline ends. This CDR3 has 13 residues. CDR3 nucleotides: TGTGCCAGCTCTAGAGCCGGGACAATCGAAGCTTTCTTT. Translated: CASSRAGTIEAFF.

This rearrangement joins TRBV28 to TRBJ2-1, with TRBD1 as a possible D gene (6 bases). Trimming left V 5 bases short and J 0 bases short, with 14 bases between. This CDR3 comprises 16 residues. The germline CDR1 and CDR2 sequences are MDHEN and SYDVKM. The CDR3 region has the DNA TGTGCCAGCAGTCCTGTGACAGGTAGCTCCTACAATGAGCAGTTCTTC. Protein: CASSPVTGSSYNEQFF.

This clone was found once. The rearrangement joins TRBV29-1 to TRBJ2-3; the match to TRBD2 covers 9 bases. Trimming at V came to 4 bases and at J to 2 bases, leaving 4 bases not matched to a gene. The V gene's germline CDR1 is SQVTM and CDR2 ANQGSEA. The CDR3 covers 14 residues. CDR3 bases: TGCAGCGTTGTCGCGGGGGGGTCCACAGATACGCAGTATTTT. It yields the protein CSVVAGGSTDTQYF.

The chain recombines TRBV30 with TRBJ1-2; D gene uncertain. This CDR3 spans 17 amino acids. The germline V and J ends were trimmed by 3 bases and 0 bases, with 20 bases remaining between them. The germline V gene has CDR1 GTSNPN and CDR2 SVGIG (reference sequence). The CDR3 sequence: CAWRKPRSSQANYGYTF. Written as DNA, the CDR3 is TGTGCCTGGAGAAAGCCCCGGAGCAGTCAAGCTAACTATGGCTACACCTTC.

CDR3 in amino acids: CASSMGRGPYEQYF. The DNA of the CDR3 is TGTGCCAGCAGTATGGGCAGGGGACCCTACGAGCAGTACTTC. This chain joins TRBV27 and TRBJ2-7; weak D call: TRBD1 (6 bases). The CDR3 loop spans 14 amino acids. Trimming pared 5 bases from V and 2 bases from J, leaving 13 bases between. Germline assignment: CDR1 MNHEY and CDR2 SMNVEV (reference sequence).

This clone was observed a handful of times. The rearrangement uses TRBV18 and TRBJ1-1, with 9 positions matching TRBD1. V shed 4 bases, J shed 3 bases, and the junction held 0 bases outside the gene matches. CDR3 length equals 13 residues. Looked up from germline, CDR1 is KGHSH and CDR2 is LQKENI. The CDR3 coding sequence is TGTGCCAGCTCACGGGACAGGGACACTGAAGCTTTCTTT. This encodes CASSRDRDTEAFF. The entire variable domain, with the rest obtained from reference TRBV18 and TRBJ1-1, is as follows: NAGVMQNPRHLVRRRGQEARLRCSPMKGHSHVYWYRQLPEEGLKFMVYLQKENIIDESGMPKERFSAEFPKEGPSILRIQQVVRGDSAAYFCASSRDRDTEAFFGQGTRLTVV.

The V gene is TRBV5-6, the J gene TRBJ2-5, with 8 bases fitting TRBD1. After removal of 0 bases from V and 5 bases from J, the junction contained 3 bases not matched to a gene. Germline values: CDR1 SGHDT, CDR2 YYEEEE. The CDR3 is 14 amino acids. CDR3 DNA: TGTGCCAGCAGCTTGGCCTGGGACAGGGAGACCCAGTACTTC. Its protein product is CASSLAWDRETQYF.

The sample holds a few counts of this clone. The rearrangement uses TRBV2 and TRBJ2-1; a possible D gene is TRBD2 (5 bases). Trimming left V 5 bases short and J 5 bases short, with 10 bases between. The CDR3 spans 13 residues. Germline V gene sequence: CDR1 SNHLY, CDR2 FYNNEI. The CDR3 DNA follows: TGTGCCAGCAGTAACCGGGATAACAATGAGCAGTTCTTC. This sequence encodes CASSNRDNNEQFF.

The table lists this clone with a few counts. The chain uses TRBV19 and TRBJ2-1, with 7 bases aligning to TRBD1. Germline V CDR1 and CDR2: LNHDA, SQIVND (reference sequence). This CDR3 has 17 amino acids. The V segment lost 4 bases and the J segment 0 bases; nucleotides outside the gene matches: 9. The CDR3 spells CASSREKGGSSYNEQFF. CDR3 DNA: TGTGCCAGTAGTAGAGAGAAAGGGGGCAGCTCCTACAATGAGCAGTTCTTC.

This rearrangement joins TRBV9 to TRBJ2-7; 7 bases agree with TRBD1. The germline gives CDR1 SGDLS, CDR2 YYNGEE. J lost 4 bases, V lost 0 bases, and 4 bases had no gene match. This CDR3 is built from 14 residues. The CDR3 protein is CASSVGTGPYEQYF. As DNA, the CDR3 is TGTGCCAGCAGCGTAGGGACAGGCCCTTACGAGCAGTACTTC.

The count of this clone is one. CDR3 nucleotide sequence: TGTGCCAGTAGTATCCTTGGGACTAGCGGGAGCGGAGTATACACAGATACGCAGTATTTT. Translated, it gives CASSILGTSGSGVYTDTQYF. The genes are TRBV19 and TRBJ2-3; 14 bases agree with TRBD2. This CDR3 spans 20 amino acids. The ends lost 3 bases at V and 2 bases at J; junction bases unmatched: 13. CDR1 LNHDA and CDR2 SQIVND come from the germline V gene (reference sequence).